Each of the 23 T cell receptor beta chains below was sequenced from the same sample in a study of cytomegalovirus exposure and HLA in healthy donors. PCR involved 60 Vbeta and 13 Jbeta primers. TCRdb's table, derived via immunoSEQ multiplex PCR, lists solely in-frame clones and lacks some. This table has 150,000 to 200,000 clones, roughly four fifths appearing once. The sample taken for sequencing was PBMCs. The receptor source for this set is a woman aged 18-29 years in good health and CMV-seronegative.

This clone was seen once. The chain carries TRBV28 and TRBJ1-2, with 11 bases matching TRBD1. Germline CDR1 MDHEN, CDR2 SYDVKM. V lost 5 bases to trimming and J lost 5 bases; unmatched junction nucleotides: 4. The CDR3 is made up of 14 amino acids. The CDR3 region is CASSPGQGAYGYTF. As DNA, the CDR3 is TGTGCCAGCAGTCCCGGACAGGGGGCGTATGGCTACACCTTC.

This chain uses TRBV28 with TRBJ2-1; D might be TRBD1 (5 bases). V was cut by 8 bases and J by 6 bases, with 11 bases left in between. From germline, CDR1 is MDHEN and CDR2 SYDVKM. The CDR3 has 12 residues. CDR3: CASCARANEQFF. The DNA for the CDR3 is TGTGCCAGCTGCGCCAGGGCCAATGAGCAGTTCTTC.

The chain employs TRBV9 and TRBJ2-3; TRBD1 is a possible D gene (8 bases). V shed 5 bases and J shed 2 bases, with 15 bases lying between them. CDR1 and CDR2 from the germline V gene are SGDLS and YYNGEE. CDR3 length: 15 amino acids. Written as DNA, the CDR3 is TGTGCCAGCAGTCGAGCGGGACAGGACACAGATACGCAGTATTTT. It translates to CASSRAGQDTDTQYF.

V usage is TRBV5-1 and J usage is TRBJ2-4; TRBD1 aligns across 7 bases. CDR1 and CDR2 from the germline V gene are SGHRS and YFSETQ. CDR3 length equals 15 residues. V gave up 0 bases and J gave up 9 bases; unmatched junction bases: 9. The CDR3 sequence is CASSLGQGARSIQYF. In nucleotides, the CDR3 is TGCGCCAGCAGCTTGGGACAGGGTGCCCGGAGCATTCAGTACTTC.

J is TRBJ2-1 and V is TRBV18; D is ambiguous. The germline gives CDR1 KGHSH, CDR2 LQKENI. V shed 0 bases and J shed 13 bases, with 19 bases lying between them. CDR3 length equals 15 residues. CDR3 loop: CASSPPGPQLPKQFF. In DNA, the CDR3 is TGTGCCAGCTCACCACCGGGCCCCCAACTTCCCAAACAGTTCTTC.

In its sample, this clone ranks as medium-sized. The J gene is TRBJ2-6, the V gene TRBV5-1, with TRBD1 matching over 12 bases. Germline CDR1 and CDR2: SGHRS and YFSETQ. CDR3 length: 19 residues. V gave up 2 bases and J gave up 4 bases; unmatched junction bases: 10. Written as DNA, the CDR3 is TGCGCCAGCAGCTTAACCCCGGGACAGGGGGCATTAGGGGCCAACGTCCTGACTTTC. It is translated as CASSLTPGQGALGANVLTF.

This chain connects TRBV27 to TRBJ2-1; TRBD1 is a possible D gene (5 bases). This CDR3 has 13 amino acids. Per the germline V gene, CDR1 is MNHEY and CDR2 is SMNVEV (reference sequence). Trimming pared 0 bases from V and 6 bases from J, leaving 6 bases between. This CDR3 reads CASSLSTANEQFF. Written as DNA, the CDR3 is TGTGCCAGCAGTTTATCGACAGCCAATGAGCAGTTCTTC.

The chain carries TRBV28 and TRBJ1-6, with D possibly TRBD1 on 6 matching bases. This CDR3 is 15 amino acids long. With 3 bases removed from V and 9 bases from J, the gap between germline ends came to 15 bases. The germline V gene encodes CDR1 MDHEN and CDR2 SYDVKM. CDR3 sequence reads: CASSLTTGFSSPLHF. In DNA, the CDR3 is TGTGCCAGCAGTTTGACCACAGGGTTCTCTTCACCCCTCCACTTT.

V usage is TRBV28 and J usage is TRBJ2-7; tentatively, D is TRBD1 (5 bases). Trimming pared 6 bases from V and 0 bases from J, leaving 15 bases between. The CDR3 is made up of 15 amino acids. Germline CDR1 and CDR2: MDHEN and SYDVKM. Written as DNA, the CDR3 is TGTGCCAGCAGCCGGACACCGGATAGCTCCTACGAGCAGTACTTC. This sequence encodes CASSRTPDSSYEQYF.

The chain employs TRBV25-1 and TRBJ1-4, with a possible D match to TRBD1 (5 bases). V dropped 5 bases and J dropped 4 bases, with 14 bases sitting between them. The CDR3 has 15 residues. The V gene's germline CDR1 is MGHDK and CDR2 SYGVNS. The CDR3 reads CASSSKGSLNEKLFF. The CDR3 DNA follows: TGTGCCAGCAGTTCGAAGGGGTCCCTTAATGAAAAACTGTTTTTT.

The chain is built from TRBV5-8 and TRBJ1-2; 10 nucleotides line up with TRBD1. This CDR3 is 15 amino acids long. Germline trimming cut 4 bases from V and 1 base from J; bases unmatched to any gene: 4. Germline assignment: CDR1 SGHTS and CDR2 YDEGEE. CDR3 residues: CASSLGDRGNYGYTF. The DNA for the CDR3 is TGTGCCAGCAGCCTGGGGGACAGGGGTAACTATGGCTACACCTTC.

The chain recombines TRBV29-1 with TRBJ1-1, with TRBD1 matching 10 bases. The V gene's germline CDR1 is SQVTM and CDR2 ANQGSEA. This CDR3 is 14 amino acids long. V was clipped by 7 bases and J by 4 bases; unmatched bases: 9. CDR3 protein: CSAEGGDRGTEAFF. The DNA of the CDR3 is TGCAGCGCTGAGGGGGGGGACAGGGGCACTGAAGCTTTCTTT.

The rearrangement joins TRBV5-4 to TRBJ2-6; D may be TRBD1 (5 bases). V lost 3 bases and J lost 1, with 14 bases in between. Germline V gives CDR1 SGHNT, CDR2 YYREEE (reference sequence). This CDR3 region has 17 residues. The CDR3 DNA reads TGTGCCAGCAGCTCCGCCCAGGGCAGGTCTGGGGCCAACGTCCTGACTTTC. Protein product: CASSSAQGRSGANVLTF.

V is TRBV7-9 and J is TRBJ1-2; no firm D call. The CDR3 runs to 14 residues. The V gene's germline CDR1 is SEHNR and CDR2 FQNEAQ (reference sequence). V was trimmed by 6 bases and J by 4 bases, leaving 15 bases between them. CDR3 protein: CASSFATEGYGYTF. In DNA form, the CDR3 reads TGTGCCAGCAGTTTCGCCACGGAGGGCTATGGCTACACCTTC.

In nucleotides, the CDR3 is TGTGCCAGAAGCCCCTTAGCTAGACTGGATACGCAGTATTTT. Protein: CARSPLARLDTQYF. This chain uses TRBV5-3 with TRBJ2-3; D is ambiguous. TRBV5-3 carries the ORF label, with uncertain function. Trimming removed 4 bases at V and 6 bases at J, with 15 bases between. The CDR3 consists of 14 residues.

This clone has at least ten counts. The V call is TRBV2, the J call TRBJ2-1; possible D gene TRBD2, 6 bases. The CDR3 sequence is 16 residues long. The V gene's germline CDR1 is SNHLY and CDR2 FYNNEI. V was clipped by 2 bases and J by 3 bases, with 14 bases between them. CDR3 amino acids: CASSEWVAGLYNEQFF. The DNA of the CDR3 is TGTGCCAGCAGTGAATGGGTGGCGGGGCTCTACAATGAGCAGTTCTTC. Together with reference TRBV2 and TRBJ2-1, the CDR3 gives the full variable domain: EPEVTQTPSHQVTQMGQEVILRCVPISNHLYFYWYRQILGQKVEFLVSFYNNEISEKSEIFDDQFSVERPDGSNFTLKIRSTKLEDSAMYFCASSEWVAGLYNEQFFGPGTRLTVL.

J is TRBJ1-4 and V is TRBV4-1; TRBD1 matches at 7 bases. With 0 bases clipped from V and 3 bases from J, the junction kept 1 base outside the gene matches. The CDR3 loop spans 15 amino acids. Germline loops: CDR1 MGHRA, CDR2 YSYEKL. This CDR3 reads CASSQEDRPNEKLFF. The CDR3, as DNA: TGCGCCAGCAGCCAAGAGGACAGGCCTAATGAAAAACTGTTTTTT.

The rearrangement links TRBV5-4 to TRBJ2-5, with D unresolved. This CDR3 contains 13 residues. CDR1 SGHNT and CDR2 YYREEE come from the germline V gene (reference sequence). With 2 bases removed from V and 7 bases from J, the gap between germline ends came to 12 bases. The CDR3 nucleotides are TGTGCCAGCAGCTTTGCAACCCCCGGGACCCAGTACTTC. Translating it yields CASSFATPGTQYF.

The rearrangement joins TRBV27 to TRBJ2-7; 10 bases line up with TRBD2. The CDR3 loop spans 14 amino acids. In germline, CDR1 is MNHEY, CDR2 SMNVEV (reference sequence). Losses at the gene ends were 4 bases for V and 7 bases for J; bases not matched to a gene: 7. CDR3 protein: CASSSSGGTWEQYF. CDR3 bases: TGTGCCAGCAGTTCTAGCGGGGGAACTTGGGAGCAGTACTTC.

This chain uses TRBV29-1 with TRBJ2-1, with D possibly matching TRBD1 (7 bases). Germline CDR1 and CDR2: SQVTM and ANQGSEA. V lost 5 bases, J lost 6 bases, and 11 bases lay in between. The CDR3 has 12 amino acids. DNA for the CDR3: TGCAGCGTTAACCAGGGGGGCAATGAGCAGTTCTTC. It specifies CSVNQGGNEQFF.

V gene TRBV19 combines with J gene TRBJ2-7, with 8 nucleotides matching TRBD1. The CDR3 consists of 13 residues. Germline V lookup: CDR1 LNHDA, CDR2 SQIVND (reference sequence). V shed 7 bases, J shed 5 bases, and the junction held 7 bases outside the gene matches. The CDR3 sequence: CASMVTGGDEQYF. CDR3 in DNA: TGTGCCAGTATGGTCACAGGGGGAGACGAGCAGTACTTC. Full variable domain (rest looked up from reference TRBV19 and TRBJ2-7): DGGITQSPKYLFRKEGQNVTLSCEQNLNHDAMYWYRQDPGQGLRLIYYSQIVNDFQKGDIAEGYSVSREKKESFPLTVTSAQKNPTAFYLCASMVTGGDEQYFGPGTRLTVT.

The chain is built from TRBV6-1 and TRBJ1-4, with D maybe TRBD1 (5 bases). The germline gives CDR1 MNHNS, CDR2 SASEGT. This CDR3 region has 15 residues. Trimming cost V 3 bases and J 7 bases, with 15 bases left between them. CDR3 sequence (DNA): TGTGCCAGCAGTGATTATCTGGGGGGGGGTGAAAAACTGTTTTTT. Translating it yields CASSDYLGGGEKLFF.

The CDR3 spells CASSFEEGADTGELFF. CDR3 bases: TGTGCCAGCAGCTTCGAGGAGGGGGCAGACACCGGGGAGCTGTTTTTT. The V call is TRBV5-6, the J call TRBJ2-2; a weak D match, TRBD1 (7 bases). Germline assignment: CDR1 SGHDT and CDR2 YYEEEE. This CDR3 is 16 amino acids long. Trimming removed 2 bases from V and 3 bases from J, with 14 bases in between.